This T cell receptor beta chain was recorded in a study of human T cells and chemical hapten exposure. Study-level points and caveats: Unchanged with DPC sensitization were TCRs above 1 in 1000 frequency.

This clonotype was counted many times. Its antigen is unidentified. MiXCR was run by TCRdb on the RACE reads, yielding one entry per CDR3 protein. This sample has 75,000 to 95,000 distinct CDR3 sequences, with 9.5% to 11% found just once. This CDR3 is built from 14 residues. Germline trimming cut 5 bases from V and 1 base from J; bases unmatched to any gene: 6. CDR1 and CDR2 from the germline V gene are SQVTM and ANQGSEA. Time point defined: patch test 2, 6 weeks after DPC sensitization. Treatment reported: therapeutic diphenylcyclopropenone sensitization with weekly scalp DPC. The TCR sequence derives from a man aged 35-49 years with alopecia areata. Some clones in this sample may be carry-over from other donors' samples. The genes are TRBV29-1 and TRBJ1-1, with 8 bases matching TRBD1. Source: whole blood, taken in connection with sensitization to the hapten diphenylcyclopropenone (DPC). The CDR3 protein is CSVTRTGQNTEAFF. The CDR3 DNA is TGCAGCGTTACCCGGACAGGGCAGAACACTGAAGCTTTCTTT.